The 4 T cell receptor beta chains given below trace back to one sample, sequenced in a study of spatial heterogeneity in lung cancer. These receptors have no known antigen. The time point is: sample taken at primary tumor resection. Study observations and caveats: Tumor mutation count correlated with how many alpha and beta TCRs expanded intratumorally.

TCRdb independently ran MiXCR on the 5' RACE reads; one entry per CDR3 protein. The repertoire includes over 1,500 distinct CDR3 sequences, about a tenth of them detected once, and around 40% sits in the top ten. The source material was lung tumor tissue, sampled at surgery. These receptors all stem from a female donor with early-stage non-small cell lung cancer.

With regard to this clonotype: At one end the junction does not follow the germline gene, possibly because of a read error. CDR3: CSAKRGSYEEYF. In DNA, the CDR3 is TGCAGTGCTAAGCGGGGGTCCTACGAGGAGTACTTC. This rearrangement joins TRBV20-1 to TRBJ2-7, with TRBD2 identical over 8 bases. Germline V gene lookup returns CDR1 DFQATT and CDR2 SNEGSKA (reference sequence). This CDR3 has 12 residues.

This CDR3 is CASSPQREVADTQYF. DNA for the CDR3: TGTGCCAGCAGCCCCCAGCGGGAGGTGGCAGATACGCAGTATTTT. This sequence joins TRBV5-5 and TRBJ2-3, with 9 bases fitting TRBD2. Trimming took 4 bases from V and 4 from J; bases not matched to a gene: 7. The length of the CDR3 is 15 residues. Germline V gene data show CDR1 as SGHKS and CDR2 as YYEKEE (reference sequence).

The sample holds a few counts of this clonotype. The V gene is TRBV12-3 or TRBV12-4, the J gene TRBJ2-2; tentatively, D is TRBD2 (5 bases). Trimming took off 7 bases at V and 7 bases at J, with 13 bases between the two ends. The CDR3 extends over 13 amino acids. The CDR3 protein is CASMRVPYGELFF. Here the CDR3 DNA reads TGTGCCAGCATGCGGGTGCCCTACGGGGAGCTGTTTTTT.

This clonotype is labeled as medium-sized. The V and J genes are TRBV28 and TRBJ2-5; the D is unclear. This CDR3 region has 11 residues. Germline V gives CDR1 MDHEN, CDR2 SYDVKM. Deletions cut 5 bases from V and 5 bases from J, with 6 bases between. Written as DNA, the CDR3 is TGTGCCAGCAGTCAACAGGAGACCCAGTACTTC. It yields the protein CASSQQETQYF.